This TCR beta chain was identified during a study of blood T cell repertoires in COVID-19. The overall study: Both acute and convalescent COVID-19 samples were obtained from the United States, Italy and Spain.

Across about 22 US areas, participants ranged in age from roughly 18 to 95 years. Self-reported history from a screening survey and questionnaire set each donor's cohort. The protocol was immunoSEQ multiplex PCR, while the TCRdb copy is restricted to in-frame clones and leaves out a portion. The sample has about 200,000 clones; 65% to 90% are singletons. V lost 1 base and J lost 0, with 15 bases in between. The CDR3 has 17 amino acids. Looked up from germline, CDR1 is LNHDA and CDR2 is SQIVND (reference sequence). The V gene is TRBV19, the J gene TRBJ1-1, with D possibly being TRBD1 (5 bases). The sequence was obtained from a woman aged 45-65 years with acute COVID-19. The sample comprised PBMCs or T cells enriched from blood (not recorded which). The CDR3: CASSIVFAGRVNTEAFF. CDR3 nucleotide sequence: TGTGCCAGTAGTATAGTATTCGCAGGGCGAGTGAACACTGAAGCTTTCTTT.